Sequencing of this T cell receptor (beta chain) was carried out in a study of spatial heterogeneity in lung cancer. Across the study: Every unique TCR and UMI combination, on average, appeared more than ten times in raw reads. Study results and caveats: Alpha and beta chain coverage of tumor T cells was estimated at about 6.5% and 14%, respectively. The number of expanded tumor alpha and beta chains correlated with mutation number.

TCRdb itself ran the 5' RACE reads through MiXCR, one entry per CDR3 protein. This sample contains some 46 distinct CDR3 sequences. On this clonotype: The antigen remains undetermined. Because this beta chain is a stray read in a library intended to capture alpha chains, its abundance should not be given much weight.

Germline lookup yields CDR1 MGHDK and CDR2 SYGVNS. This CDR3 has 13 amino acids. V gave up 1 base and J gave up 13 bases, with 11 bases separating them. Noted time point: sample taken at primary tumor resection. Unsorted tumor, nontumor lung tissue or cryopreserved PBMC supplied the whole RNA. The receptor was derived from a female donor with early-stage non-small cell lung cancer. This sample comprised lung tumor tissue, obtained at surgery. This rearrangement joins TRBV25-1 to TRBJ2-6; D is ambiguous. The CDR3 is CASSEWAPGVLTF. The CDR3 DNA reads as TGTGCCAGCAGTGAATGGGCCCCCGGGGTCCTGACTTTC.